This paragraph covers one T cell receptor beta chain sequence. The sample comes from a study of blood T cell repertoires in COVID-19. The germline gives CDR1 SNHLY, CDR2 FYNNEI. V dropped 6 bases and J dropped 6 bases, with 15 bases sitting between them. The CDR3 covers 14 residues. Authors' data handling: Counts of nucleated cells, estimated from reference gene primer amplification, were obtained. Measured with immunoSEQ multiplex PCR; TCRdb has only the in-frame clones, and not every one. That table furnishes V, J and clone size, whereas the DNA furnished D and trimming. This sample has tens of thousands of clones, with about 92% found just once.

The sequenced material came from peripheral blood. This sequence joins TRBV2 and TRBJ1-5; D is possibly TRBD1 (5 bases). This clonotype originated in a man between 60 and 70 years old with acute or convalescent COVID-19. CDR3 sequence (DNA): TGTGCCAGCAGCCCTGACGGGGGAACTCAGCCCCAGCATTTT. Its translation is CASSPDGGTQPQHF.